The 15 T cell receptor beta chains below come from one sample, sequenced in a study of T cell responses to AZD1222 COVID-19 vaccine. The repertoire was sequenced with immunoSEQ multiplex PCR; TCRdb's copy has only in-frame clones and lacks some. The data hold more than 150,000 clones, with under 95% observed a single time. The sequencing here drew on peripheral blood, taken 28 days after the second AZD1222 dose. The receptor set was obtained from an adult who received the AZD1222 COVID-19 vaccine.

The chain recombines TRBV7-2 with TRBJ2-3; 16 bases map to TRBD2. The length of the CDR3 is 19 residues. J was trimmed by 3 bases and V by 5 bases; bases with no gene match: 11. Germline loops: CDR1 SGHTA, CDR2 FQGNSA. CDR3 sequence: CASSPTGTSGGGKTDTQYF. CDR3 bases: TGTGCCAGCAGCCCTACCGGGACTAGCGGGGGGGGCAAAACAGATACGCAGTATTTT.

This clone has just a few counts. The genes are TRBV19 and TRBJ2-5; 8 nucleotides agree with TRBD2. The V gene end was trimmed by 5 bases and the J gene end by 5 bases; junction bases not matched to a gene: 4. The V gene's germline CDR1 is LNHDA and CDR2 SQIVND (reference sequence). The CDR3 runs to 13 residues. The CDR3 protein is CASSYSSGETQYF. The CDR3 DNA is TGTGCCAGTAGTTATTCTAGCGGGGAGACCCAGTACTTC. Based on the CDR3 plus reference TRBV19 and TRBJ2-5, the full variable domain is DGGITQSPKYLFRKEGQNVTLSCEQNLNHDAMYWYRQDPGQGLRLIYYSQIVNDFQKGDIAEGYSVSREKKESFPLTVTSAQKNPTAFYLCASSYSSGETQYFGPGTRLLVL.

The chain combines TRBV3-1 (or the pseudogene TRBV3-2) with TRBJ1-6; perhaps TRBD1 as D (5 bases). The CDR3 sequence is 13 residues long. Looked up from germline, CDR1 is LGHDT and CDR2 is YNNKEL (reference sequence). V was pared by 2 bases and J by 14 bases, with 13 bases between. CDR3 nucleotide sequence: TGTGCCAGCAGCCAAAACACAGCGGGGGCCCTCCACTTT. Protein: CASSQNTAGALHF.

This chain uses TRBV27 with TRBJ1-2; TRBD1 agrees at 10 bases. V trimming: 2 bases; J trimming: 5 bases; junction bases outside the gene matches: 8. Per the germline V gene, CDR1 is MNHEY and CDR2 is SMNVEV (reference sequence). The CDR3 runs 16 residues. The CDR3 spells CASSLIGTGEDYGYTF. CDR3 DNA: TGTGCCAGCAGTTTAATTGGGACAGGGGAGGATTATGGCTACACCTTC.

The rearrangement links TRBV12-3 or TRBV12-4 to TRBJ2-1; D gene unclear. The CDR3 spans 11 residues. V dropped 7 bases and J dropped 4 bases, with 5 bases sitting between them. The CDR3: CASTSYNEQFF. Written as DNA, the CDR3 is TGTGCCAGCACCTCATACAATGAGCAGTTCTTC.

This chain links TRBV28 with TRBJ2-3, with D maybe TRBD1 (8 bases). The CDR3 loop spans 16 amino acids. V dropped 4 bases and J dropped 2 bases, with 16 bases sitting between them. CDR1 MDHEN and CDR2 SYDVKM come from the germline V gene. As DNA, the CDR3 is TGTGCCAGCAGTTCTCAAACAGGGGGGGACACAGATACGCAGTATTTT. It specifies CASSSQTGGDTDTQYF.

The chain links TRBV5-6 to TRBJ1-1; perhaps TRBD1 as D (5 bases). CDR3 length equals 13 residues. V lost 0 bases and J lost 10, with 13 bases in between. Germline V lookup: CDR1 SGHDT, CDR2 YYEEEE. CDR3 region: CASSLGQGVGAFF. The CDR3 DNA reads TGTGCCAGCAGCTTGGGGCAGGGTGTCGGAGCTTTCTTT.

The V call is TRBV12-3 or TRBV12-4, the J call TRBJ1-2; 7 positions match TRBD1. CDR3 length: 12 residues. With V trimmed by 6 bases and J by 4 bases, 2 bases remained unmatched. CDR3 sequence: CASRGDSYGYTF. CDR3 sequence (DNA): TGTGCCAGCAGGGGGGACAGCTATGGCTACACCTTC.

The chain carries TRBV5-6 and TRBJ1-6; D is unresolved. The V and J ends lost 3 bases and 6 bases respectively, with 10 bases between them. Germline assignment: CDR1 SGHDT and CDR2 YYEEEE. The CDR3 is 14 amino acids. CDR3 amino acids: CASSSGWGNSPLHF. CDR3 nucleotide sequence: TGTGCCAGCAGCTCCGGATGGGGTAATTCACCCCTCCACTTT.

The rearrangement joins TRBV3-1 (or the pseudogene TRBV3-2) to TRBJ2-1; possibly TRBD1 or TRBD2 for D (5 bases each). The CDR3 contains 18 residues. V was shortened by 0 bases and J by 9 bases, with 24 bases between the two germline ends. The germline CDR1 and CDR2 sequences are LGHDT and YNNKEL (reference sequence). The chain's CDR3 is CASSQDTVPRGPLSEQFF. The CDR3 DNA reads TGTGCCAGCAGCCAAGATACAGTCCCGAGGGGACCCCTAAGTGAGCAGTTCTTC.

The chain carries TRBV6-4 and TRBJ1-2; D gene uncertain. CDR1 and CDR2 (germline): MRHNA, SNTAGT. The V end was cut by 2 bases, the J end by 6 bases, with 13 bases between. CDR3 size: 14 residues. CDR3 nucleotide sequence: TGTGCCAGCAGTGACACGGGCAGAAGGGATGGCTACACCTTC. Translation: CASSDTGRRDGYTF.

The chain couples TRBV12-3 or TRBV12-4 to TRBJ2-2, with D unresolved. The ends were cut back, 3 bases at V and 8 bases at J, with 10 bases in the middle. This CDR3 comprises 13 residues. CDR3 DNA sequence: TGTGCCAGCAGTTTGAGTGGTGGAGGGGAGCTGTTTTTT. Encoded protein: CASSLSGGGELFF.

J is TRBJ2-7 and V is TRBV4-1; 9 bases agree with TRBD2. Germline V gene sequence: CDR1 MGHRA, CDR2 YSYEKL. This CDR3 comprises 17 residues. V shed 3 bases, J shed 2 bases, and the junction held 11 bases outside the gene matches. The CDR3 here is CASSQGFSGSPPYEQYF. The DNA of the CDR3 is TGCGCCAGCAGCCAGGGGTTTAGCGGGAGTCCTCCCTACGAGCAGTACTTC.

The chain couples TRBV5-1 to TRBJ1-1, with D maybe TRBD1 (5 bases). The V gene's germline CDR1 is SGHRS and CDR2 YFSETQ. The CDR3 has 14 residues. The V and J ends lost 4 bases and 0 bases respectively, with 10 bases between them. CDR3: CASSPGTVNTEAFF. The CDR3 region has the DNA TGCGCCAGCAGCCCCGGGACGGTGAACACTGAAGCTTTCTTT.

The rearrangement uses TRBV5-1 and TRBJ2-7; perhaps TRBD1 as D (6 bases). The V gene lost 6 bases and the J gene lost 5 bases, with 12 bases spanning the gap. The CDR3 spans 12 residues. In germline, CDR1 is SGHRS, CDR2 YFSETQ. CDR3 loop: CASKQGLHEQYF. Written as DNA, the CDR3 is TGCGCCAGCAAACAGGGCCTGCACGAGCAGTACTTC.